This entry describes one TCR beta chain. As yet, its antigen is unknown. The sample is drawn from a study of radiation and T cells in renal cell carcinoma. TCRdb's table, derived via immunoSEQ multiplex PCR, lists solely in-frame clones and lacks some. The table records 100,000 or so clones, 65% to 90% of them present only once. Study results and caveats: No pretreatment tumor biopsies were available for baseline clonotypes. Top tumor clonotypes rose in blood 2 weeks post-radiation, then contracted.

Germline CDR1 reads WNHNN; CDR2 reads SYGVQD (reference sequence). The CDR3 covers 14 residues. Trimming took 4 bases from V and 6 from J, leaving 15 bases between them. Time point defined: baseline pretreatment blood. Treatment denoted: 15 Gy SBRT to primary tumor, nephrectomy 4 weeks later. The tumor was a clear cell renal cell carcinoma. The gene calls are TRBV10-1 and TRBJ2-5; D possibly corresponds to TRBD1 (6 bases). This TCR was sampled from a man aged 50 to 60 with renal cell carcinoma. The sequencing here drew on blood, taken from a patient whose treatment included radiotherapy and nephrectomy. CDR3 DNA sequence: TGCGCCAGCAGTGCGGCAGGGGATCTGAAGACCCAGTACTTC. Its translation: CASSAAGDLKTQYF.